This TCR beta chain was identified in a study of response to subunit inactivated influenza vaccine. General observations from the study: Only a handful of new T cells, the authors suggested, are recruited with each seasonal influenza vaccination.

Using its own MiXCR run on the RT-PCR reads, TCRdb lists one record per CDR3 protein. The sample includes about 180,000 distinct CDR3 sequences, 7.5% to 10% of them seen just once. This CDR3 is 14 amino acids long. From germline, CDR1 is SEHNR and CDR2 FQNEAQ (reference sequence). Trimming removed 1 base from V and 12 bases from J; junction bases left unmatched: 7. There are a few counts of this clonotype. Its target is unknown. The rearrangement joins TRBV7-9 to TRBJ2-7; TRBD2 agrees at 12 bases. The TCR sequence derives from a man aged 50-60 years who received an inactivated influenza vaccine. The sample here was non-naive T cells sorted from PBMCs, taken on the day of vaccination. CDR3 sequence: CASSLGSSGRALYF. The CDR3 DNA reads as TGTGCCAGCAGCTTAGGATCTAGCGGGAGGGCCCTGTACTTC.